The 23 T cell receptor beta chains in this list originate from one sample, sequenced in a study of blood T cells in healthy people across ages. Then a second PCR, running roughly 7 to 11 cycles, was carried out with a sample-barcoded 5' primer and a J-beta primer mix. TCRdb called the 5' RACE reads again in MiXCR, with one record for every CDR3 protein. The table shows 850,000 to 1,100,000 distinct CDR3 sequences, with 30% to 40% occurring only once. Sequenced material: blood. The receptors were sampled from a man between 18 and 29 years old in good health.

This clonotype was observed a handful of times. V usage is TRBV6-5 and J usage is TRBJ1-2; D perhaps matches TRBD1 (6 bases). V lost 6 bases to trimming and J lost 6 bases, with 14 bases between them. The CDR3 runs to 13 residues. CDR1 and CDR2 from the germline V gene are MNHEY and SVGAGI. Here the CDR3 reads CASSKTGGNGYTF. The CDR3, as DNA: TGTGCCAGCAGCAAGACGGGGGGCAATGGCTACACCTTC.

In DNA form, the CDR3 reads TGCAGTGCTAGAGATATTACTAGCGGGGCGGACATTCAGTACTTC. Translation gives CSARDITSGADIQYF. The chain is built from TRBV20-1 and TRBJ2-4, with 10 bases that match TRBD2. This CDR3 is built from 15 residues. The J segment lost 8 bases and the V segment lost 0 bases, leaving 7 bases of the junction unmatched. Germline-derived CDR1 and CDR2 are DFQATT and SNEGSKA (reference sequence).

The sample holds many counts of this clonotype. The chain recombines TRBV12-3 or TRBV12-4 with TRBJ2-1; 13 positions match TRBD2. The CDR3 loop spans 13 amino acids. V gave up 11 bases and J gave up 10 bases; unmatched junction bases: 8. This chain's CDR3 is CAVRLAGGREQFF. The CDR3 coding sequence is TGTGCCGTCCGACTAGCGGGGGGAAGGGAGCAGTTCTTC.

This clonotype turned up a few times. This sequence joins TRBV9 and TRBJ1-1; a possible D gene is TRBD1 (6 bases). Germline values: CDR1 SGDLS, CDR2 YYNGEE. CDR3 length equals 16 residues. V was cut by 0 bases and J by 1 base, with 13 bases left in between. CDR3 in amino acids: CASSVVVGTKNTEAFF. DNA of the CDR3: TGTGCCAGCAGCGTAGTTGTCGGGACAAAGAACACTGAAGCTTTCTTT.

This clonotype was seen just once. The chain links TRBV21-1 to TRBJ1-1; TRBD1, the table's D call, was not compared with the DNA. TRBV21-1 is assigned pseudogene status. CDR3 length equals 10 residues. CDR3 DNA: TGTGCCACTCTACCAGGGAGAGCTTTCTTT. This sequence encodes CATLPGRAFF.

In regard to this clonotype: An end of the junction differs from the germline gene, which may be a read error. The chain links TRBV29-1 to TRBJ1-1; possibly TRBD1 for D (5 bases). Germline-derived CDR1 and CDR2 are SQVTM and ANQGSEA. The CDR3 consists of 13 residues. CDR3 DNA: TGCAGCGTCAAGCGACAGATGAACCCTGAAGCTTTCTTT. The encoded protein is CSVKRQMNPEAFF.

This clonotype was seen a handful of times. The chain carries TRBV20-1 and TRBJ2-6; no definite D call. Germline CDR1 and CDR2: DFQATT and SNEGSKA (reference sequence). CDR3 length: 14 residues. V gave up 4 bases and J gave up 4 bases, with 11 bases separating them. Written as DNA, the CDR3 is TGCAGTGCTATATCTAGTGCCGGGGCCAACGTCCTGACTTTC. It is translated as CSAISSAGANVLTF.

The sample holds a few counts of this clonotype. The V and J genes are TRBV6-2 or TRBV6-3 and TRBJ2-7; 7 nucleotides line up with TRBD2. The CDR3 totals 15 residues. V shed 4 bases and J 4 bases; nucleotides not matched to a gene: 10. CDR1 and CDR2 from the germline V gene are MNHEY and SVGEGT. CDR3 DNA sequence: TGTGCCAGCAGTTCCCCAGCGGGGCCCATATACGAGCAGTACTTC. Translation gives CASSSPAGPIYEQYF.

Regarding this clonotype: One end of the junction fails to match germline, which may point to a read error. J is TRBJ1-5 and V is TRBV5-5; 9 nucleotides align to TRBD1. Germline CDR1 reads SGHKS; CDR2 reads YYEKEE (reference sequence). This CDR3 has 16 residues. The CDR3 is CTSSLVPGTGFQPQHF. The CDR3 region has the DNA TGTACCAGCAGCTTAGTTCCCGGGACAGGGTTTCAGCCCCAGCATTTT.

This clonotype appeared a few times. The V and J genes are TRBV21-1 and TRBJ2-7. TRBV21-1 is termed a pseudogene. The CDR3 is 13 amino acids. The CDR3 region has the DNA TGTGCCAGCAGCAAAAGGTGGACGGTCGAGCAGTACTTC. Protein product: CASSKRWTVEQYF.

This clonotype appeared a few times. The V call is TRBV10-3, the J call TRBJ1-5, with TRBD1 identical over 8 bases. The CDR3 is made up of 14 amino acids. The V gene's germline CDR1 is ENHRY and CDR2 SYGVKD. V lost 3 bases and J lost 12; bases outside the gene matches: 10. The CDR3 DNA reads TGTGCCATCAGTGAACAGGGGGGATTGGGCGACCAGCATTTT. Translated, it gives CAISEQGGLGDQHF.

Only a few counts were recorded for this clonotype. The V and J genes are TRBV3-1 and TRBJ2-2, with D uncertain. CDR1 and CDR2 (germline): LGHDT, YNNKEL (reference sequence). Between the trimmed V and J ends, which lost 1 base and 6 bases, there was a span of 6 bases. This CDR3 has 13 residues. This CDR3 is CASSQVASGELFF. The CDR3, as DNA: TGTGCCAGCAGCCAAGTCGCGTCCGGGGAGCTGTTTTTT.

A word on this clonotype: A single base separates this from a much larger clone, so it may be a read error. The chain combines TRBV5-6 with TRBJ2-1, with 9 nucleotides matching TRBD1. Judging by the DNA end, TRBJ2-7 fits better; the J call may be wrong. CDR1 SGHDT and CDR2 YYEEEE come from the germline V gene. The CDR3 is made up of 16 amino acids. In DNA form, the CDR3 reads TGTGCCAGCAGCTCGACCGACAGGGGGGTTTACAATGAGCAGTACTTC. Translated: CASSSTDRGVYNEQYF.

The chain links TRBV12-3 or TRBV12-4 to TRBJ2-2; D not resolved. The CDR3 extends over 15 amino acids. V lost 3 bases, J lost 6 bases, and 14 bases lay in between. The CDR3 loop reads CASSFFRFLAGELFF. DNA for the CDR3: TGTGCCAGCAGTTTTTTTAGGTTTCTAGCCGGGGAGCTGTTTTTT.

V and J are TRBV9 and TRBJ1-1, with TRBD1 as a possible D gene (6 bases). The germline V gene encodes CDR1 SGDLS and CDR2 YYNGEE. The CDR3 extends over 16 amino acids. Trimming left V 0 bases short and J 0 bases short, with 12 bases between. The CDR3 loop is CASSVADRGLNTEAFF. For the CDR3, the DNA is TGTGCCAGCAGCGTAGCGGACAGAGGTCTGAACACTGAAGCTTTCTTT.

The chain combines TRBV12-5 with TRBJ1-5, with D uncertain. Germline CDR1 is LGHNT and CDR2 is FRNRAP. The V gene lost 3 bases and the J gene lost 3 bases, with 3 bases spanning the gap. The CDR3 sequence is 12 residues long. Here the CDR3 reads CASGFSNQPQHF. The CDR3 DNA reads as TGTGCTAGTGGTTTTTCCAATCAGCCCCAGCATTTT.

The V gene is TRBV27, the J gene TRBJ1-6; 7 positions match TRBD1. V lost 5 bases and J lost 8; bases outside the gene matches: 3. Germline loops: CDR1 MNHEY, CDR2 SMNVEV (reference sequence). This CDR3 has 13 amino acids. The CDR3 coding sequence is TGTGCCAGCAGTCGGGACAGACATTCACCCCTCCACTTT. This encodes CASSRDRHSPLHF.

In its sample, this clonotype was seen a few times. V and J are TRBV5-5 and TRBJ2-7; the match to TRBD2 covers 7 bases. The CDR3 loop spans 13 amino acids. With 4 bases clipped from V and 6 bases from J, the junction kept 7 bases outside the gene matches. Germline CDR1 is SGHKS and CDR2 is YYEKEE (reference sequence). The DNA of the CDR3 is TGTGCCAGCAGCACCCAGGGACTACTCGAGCAGTACTTC. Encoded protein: CASSTQGLLEQYF.

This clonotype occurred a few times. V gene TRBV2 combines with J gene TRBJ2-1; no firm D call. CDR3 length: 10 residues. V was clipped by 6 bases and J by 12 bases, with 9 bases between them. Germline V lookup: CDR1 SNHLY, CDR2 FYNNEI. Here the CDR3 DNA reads TGTGCCAGCAGAGGCCGGGTGCAGTTCTTC. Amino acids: CASRGRVQFF.

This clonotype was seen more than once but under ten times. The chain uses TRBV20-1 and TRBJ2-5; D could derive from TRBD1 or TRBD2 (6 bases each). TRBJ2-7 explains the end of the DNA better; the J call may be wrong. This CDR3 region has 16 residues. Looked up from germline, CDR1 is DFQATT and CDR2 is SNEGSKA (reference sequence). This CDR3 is CSAEGGFGPPVNEQYF. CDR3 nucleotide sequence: TGCAGTGCAGAGGGGGGATTCGGGCCCCCGGTAAACGAGCAGTACTTC.

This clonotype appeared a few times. Here the CDR3 DNA reads TGTGCCAGCAGTACAAGGGGACAGGGGGCTTCTGGCTACACCTTC. It is translated as CASSTRGQGASGYTF. The V call is TRBV12-3 or TRBV12-4, the J call TRBJ1-2; 12 nucleotides line up with TRBD1. The V segment lost 5 bases and the J segment 7 bases; nucleotides outside the gene matches: 8. The CDR3 runs 15 residues.

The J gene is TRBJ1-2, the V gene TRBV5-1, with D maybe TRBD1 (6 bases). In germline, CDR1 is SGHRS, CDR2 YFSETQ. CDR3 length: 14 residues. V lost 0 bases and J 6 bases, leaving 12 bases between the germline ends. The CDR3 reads CASSLDREWDGYTF. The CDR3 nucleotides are TGCGCCAGCAGCTTGGACAGGGAATGGGATGGCTACACCTTC.

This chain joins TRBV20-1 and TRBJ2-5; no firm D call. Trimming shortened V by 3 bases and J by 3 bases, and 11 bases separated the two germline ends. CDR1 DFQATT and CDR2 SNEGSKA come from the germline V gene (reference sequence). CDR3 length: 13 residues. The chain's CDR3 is CSASDQVEETQYF. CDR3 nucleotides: TGCAGTGCTAGCGACCAGGTCGAAGAGACCCAGTACTTC.